The entry that follows covers one TCR beta chain sequence. This record belongs to a study of graft-versus-host responses after intestinal transplantation. Profiling relied on immunoSEQ multiplex PCR, and the TCRdb table lists in-frame clones only, not all of them. The table includes about 10,000 clones, roughly 92% detected once. This CDR3 contains 14 residues. CDR1 and CDR2 from the germline V gene are SGHRS and YFSETQ. Trimming removed 3 bases from V and 1 base from J, with 10 bases in between. The receptor was isolated from a human patient who received an intestinal transplant, so some T cells may come from the graft donor. V is TRBV5-1 and J is TRBJ1-1; perhaps TRBD1 as D (5 bases). The sequencing used PBMCs, collected approximately 40 days after intestinal transplantation. CDR3 coding DNA: TGCGCCAGCAGCTCCCGGACATCGAACACTGAAGCTTTCTTT. Protein: CASSSRTSNTEAFF.